Here is one T cell receptor (beta chain) with its context. Its antigen remains unidentified. RNA, once extracted, was reverse transcribed into cDNA for use as the sequencing template. TCRdb's copy holds only in-frame clones and misses some; the assay was immunoSEQ multiplex PCR. The data contain some 180,000 clones, about half of them singletons. Specified treatment: oral pan-JAK inhibitor, 5-10 mg twice daily. This specimen comes from a study of CD8+ T cells in alopecia areata. As for the study in general: Among treated patients, oral tofacitinib was administered at 5 to 10 mg twice daily.

Germline V gene lookup returns CDR1 SGDLS and CDR2 YYNGEE. The CDR3 extends over 17 amino acids. V shed 3 bases and J 2 bases; nucleotides not matched to a gene: 7. General study findings and limits: During tofacitinib treatment, many expanded lesional clones remained in scalp and blood. In scalp, tofacitinib significantly decreased clonality and expanded CD8+ clones among the top 100. Scalp sample data also include resident alphabeta T cells from normal skin.

Source: CD8+ T cells sorted from blood, taken between weeks 51 and 52, from a patient treated with tofacitinib. The clonotype originates from a human donor with alopecia areata. The chain is built from TRBV9 and TRBJ1-6; the match to TRBD1 covers 8 bases. CDR3 in DNA: TGTGCCAGCAGCGCCGGACAGGGTTGGACCTATAATTCACCCCTCCACTTT. It is translated as CASSAGQGWTYNSPLHF.